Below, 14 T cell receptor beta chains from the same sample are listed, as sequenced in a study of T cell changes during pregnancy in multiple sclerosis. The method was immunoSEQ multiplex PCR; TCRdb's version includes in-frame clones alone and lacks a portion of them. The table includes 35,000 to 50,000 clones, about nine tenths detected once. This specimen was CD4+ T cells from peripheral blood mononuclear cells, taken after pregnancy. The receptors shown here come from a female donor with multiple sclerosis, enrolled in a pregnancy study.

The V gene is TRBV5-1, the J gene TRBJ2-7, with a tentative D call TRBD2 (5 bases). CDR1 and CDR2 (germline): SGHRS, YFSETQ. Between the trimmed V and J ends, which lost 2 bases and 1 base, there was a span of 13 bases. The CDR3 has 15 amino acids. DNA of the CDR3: TGCGCCAGCAGCTTTTACGGACTTAAATCCTACGAGCAGTACTTC. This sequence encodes CASSFYGLKSYEQYF.

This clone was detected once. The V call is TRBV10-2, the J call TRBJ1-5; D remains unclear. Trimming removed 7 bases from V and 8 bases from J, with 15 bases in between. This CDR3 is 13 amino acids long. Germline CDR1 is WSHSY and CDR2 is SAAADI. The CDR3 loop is CASMAGAFKPQHF. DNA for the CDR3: TGCGCCAGCATGGCAGGTGCCTTCAAGCCCCAGCATTTT.

The CDR3 bases are TGTGCCACACGAACCGGGACAGGGATGTTCGAGCAGTACTTC. Translated: CATRTGTGMFEQYF. The rearrangement joins TRBV6-1 to TRBJ2-7; 9 bases are a match to TRBD1. The CDR3 is made up of 14 amino acids. The junction had 13 bases not matched to a gene; V was cut back by 10 bases and J by 6 bases. In germline, CDR1 is MNHNS, CDR2 SASEGT.

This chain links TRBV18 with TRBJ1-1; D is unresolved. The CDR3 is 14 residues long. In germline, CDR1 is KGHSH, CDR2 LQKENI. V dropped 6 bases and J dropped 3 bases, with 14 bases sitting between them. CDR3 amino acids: CASSPAGADTEAFF. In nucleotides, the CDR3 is TGTGCCAGCTCTCCAGCGGGCGCGGACACTGAAGCTTTCTTT.

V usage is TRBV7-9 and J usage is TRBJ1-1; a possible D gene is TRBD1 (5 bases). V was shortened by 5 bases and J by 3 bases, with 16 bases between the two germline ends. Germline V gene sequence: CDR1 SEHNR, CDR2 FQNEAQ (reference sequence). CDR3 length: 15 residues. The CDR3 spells CASSGRDGGDTEAFF. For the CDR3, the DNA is TGTGCCAGCAGCGGAAGAGACGGAGGGGACACTGAAGCTTTCTTT.

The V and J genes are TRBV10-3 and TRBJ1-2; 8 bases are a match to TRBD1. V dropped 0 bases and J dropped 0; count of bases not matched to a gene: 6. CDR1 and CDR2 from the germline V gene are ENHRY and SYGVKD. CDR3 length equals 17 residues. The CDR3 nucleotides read TGTGCCATCAGTGAGTCTGGACAGGGCCTAGCTAACTATGGCTACACCTTC. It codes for CAISESGQGLANYGYTF.

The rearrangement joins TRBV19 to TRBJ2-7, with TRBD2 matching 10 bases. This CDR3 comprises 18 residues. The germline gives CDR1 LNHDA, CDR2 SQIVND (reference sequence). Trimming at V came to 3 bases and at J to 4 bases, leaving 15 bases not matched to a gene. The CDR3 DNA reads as TGTGCCAGTAGTATTTCTGTTCGTCTAGCGGGAGTATTTTACGAGCAGTACTTC. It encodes CASSISVRLAGVFYEQYF.

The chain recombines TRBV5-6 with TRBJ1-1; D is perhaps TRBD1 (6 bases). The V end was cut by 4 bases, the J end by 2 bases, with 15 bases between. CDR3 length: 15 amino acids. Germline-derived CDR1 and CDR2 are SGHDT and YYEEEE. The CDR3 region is CASSLGTSRNTEAFF. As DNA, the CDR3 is TGTGCCAGCAGCCTGGGGACAAGCAGAAACACTGAAGCTTTCTTT.

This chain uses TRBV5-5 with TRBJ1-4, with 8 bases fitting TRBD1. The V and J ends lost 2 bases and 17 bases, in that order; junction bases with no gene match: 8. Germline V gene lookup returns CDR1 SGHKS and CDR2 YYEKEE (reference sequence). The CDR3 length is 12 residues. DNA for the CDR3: TGTGCCAGCAGCTTCACAGGGGGGCCGACCTTTTTT. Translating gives CASSFTGGPTFF.

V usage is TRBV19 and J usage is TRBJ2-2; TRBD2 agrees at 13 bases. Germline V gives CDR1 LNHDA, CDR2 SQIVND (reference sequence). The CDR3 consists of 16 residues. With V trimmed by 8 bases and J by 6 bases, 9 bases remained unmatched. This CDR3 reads CASQSGLAGRSGELFF. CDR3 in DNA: TGTGCCAGTCAATCGGGACTAGCGGGACGGTCCGGGGAGCTGTTTTTT.

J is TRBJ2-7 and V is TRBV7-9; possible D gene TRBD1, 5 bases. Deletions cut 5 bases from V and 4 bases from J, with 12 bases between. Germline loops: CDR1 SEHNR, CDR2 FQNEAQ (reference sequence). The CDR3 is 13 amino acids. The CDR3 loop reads CASSRQNRYEQYF. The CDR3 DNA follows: TGTGCCAGCAGCCGACAGAATCGTTACGAGCAGTACTTC.

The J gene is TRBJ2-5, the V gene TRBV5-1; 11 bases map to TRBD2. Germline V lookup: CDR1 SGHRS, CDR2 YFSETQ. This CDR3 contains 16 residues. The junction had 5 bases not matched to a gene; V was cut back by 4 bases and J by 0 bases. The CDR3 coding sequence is TGCGCCAGCAGCCCAGCGACTAGCGGGAACCAAGAGACCCAGTACTTC. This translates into CASSPATSGNQETQYF.

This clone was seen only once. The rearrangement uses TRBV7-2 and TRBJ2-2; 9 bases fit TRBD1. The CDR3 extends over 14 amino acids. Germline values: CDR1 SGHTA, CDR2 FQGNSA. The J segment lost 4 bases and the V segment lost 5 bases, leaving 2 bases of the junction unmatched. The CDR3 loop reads CASSVGQGTGELFF. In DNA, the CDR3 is TGTGCCAGCAGCGTGGGACAGGGCACCGGGGAGCTGTTTTTT.

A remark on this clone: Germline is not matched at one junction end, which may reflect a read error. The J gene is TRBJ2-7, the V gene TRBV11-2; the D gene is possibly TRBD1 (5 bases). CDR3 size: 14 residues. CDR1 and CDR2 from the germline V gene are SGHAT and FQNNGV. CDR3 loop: CASTLGANSYEQYF. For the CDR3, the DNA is TGTGCCAGCACCTTAGGGGCTAACTCCTACGAGCAGTACTTC.